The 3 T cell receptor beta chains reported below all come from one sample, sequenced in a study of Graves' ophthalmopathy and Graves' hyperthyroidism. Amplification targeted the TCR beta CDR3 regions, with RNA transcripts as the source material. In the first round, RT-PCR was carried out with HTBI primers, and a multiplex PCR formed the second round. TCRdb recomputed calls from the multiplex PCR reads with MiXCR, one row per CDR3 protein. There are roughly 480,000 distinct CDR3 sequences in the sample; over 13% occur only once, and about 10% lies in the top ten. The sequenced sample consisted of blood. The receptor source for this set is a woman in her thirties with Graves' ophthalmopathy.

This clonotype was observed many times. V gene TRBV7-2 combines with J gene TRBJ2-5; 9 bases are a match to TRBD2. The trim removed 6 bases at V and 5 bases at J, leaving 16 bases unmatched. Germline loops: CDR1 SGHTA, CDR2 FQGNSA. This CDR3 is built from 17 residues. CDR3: CASSSSGGRERTETQYF. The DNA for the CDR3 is TGTGCCAGCAGTTCAAGCGGCGGGAGGGAAAGGACCGAGACCCAGTACTTC.

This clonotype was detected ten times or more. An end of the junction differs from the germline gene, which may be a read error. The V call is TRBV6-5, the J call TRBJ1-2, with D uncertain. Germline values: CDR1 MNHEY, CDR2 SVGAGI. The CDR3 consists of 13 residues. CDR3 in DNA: TGTGCCGGCAGTTACGGGAGGGTCTATGGCTACACCTTC. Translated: CAGSYGRVYGYTF.

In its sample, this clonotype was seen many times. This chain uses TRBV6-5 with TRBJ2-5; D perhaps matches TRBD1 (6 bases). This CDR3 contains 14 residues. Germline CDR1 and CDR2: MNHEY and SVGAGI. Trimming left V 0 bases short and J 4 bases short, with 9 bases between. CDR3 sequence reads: CASSYSPTGETQYF. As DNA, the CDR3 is TGTGCCAGCAGTTACTCCCCGACAGGAGAGACCCAGTACTTC.